The rows below give T cell receptor beta chains drawn from one sample of a study of response to subunit inactivated influenza vaccine. TCRdb processed the RT-PCR reads anew with MiXCR; each CDR3 protein has one entry. The sample contains under 200,000 distinct CDR3 sequences, roughly 10% of which appear only once. This material consisted of non-naive T cells sorted from PBMCs, taken 40 to 50 days after vaccination. The receptors come from a man aged 45-65 years who received an inactivated influenza vaccine. The CDR3 runs from the conserved cysteine through the conserved F or W. A D gene is named only where the DNA matches it firmly. Size tells how often a clone was seen (once, few, many) or the class of an expanded clone, and some rows leave it out.

v_call	d_call	clone_size	j_call	cdr3_nt	cdr3_aa
TRBV20-1	NA	NA	TRBJ2-7	TGCAGTGTGGGGGACCACGAGCAGTACTTC	CSVGDHEQYF
TRBV3-1	NA	NA	TRBJ2-7	TGTGCCAGCAGCCAGGGTGCGGGGCCTTACGAGCAGTACTTC	CASSQGAGPYEQYF
TRBV28	TRBD2	NA	TRBJ2-1	TGTGCCAGCAGTTTATTTAGCGGGAGGATAAGCTCCTACAATGAGCAGTTCTTC	CASSLFSGRISSYNEQFF
TRBV28	NA	NA	TRBJ1-1	TGTGCCAGCAGTTTGATGAACACTGAAGCTTTCTTT	CASSLMNTEAFF
TRBV19	NA	NA	TRBJ1-5	TGTGCCAGTAGTATATCGGTAAATCAGCCCCAGCATTTT	CASSISVNQPQHF
TRBV3-1	NA	many	TRBJ1-2	TGTGCCAGCAGCCCGGGGGCTCTCTATGGCTACACCTTC	CASSPGALYGYTF
TRBV10-3	TRBD2	few	TRBJ2-1	TGTGCCATCAGTGAGGGCGGGGGAGCGCGCAATGAGCAGTTCTTC	CAISEGGGARNEQFF
TRBV5-1	TRBD2	many	TRBJ2-1	TGCGCCAGCAGCTCGCTCCCCCCTAGCGGGGCCTACAATGAGCAGTTCTTC	CASSSLPPSGAYNEQFF
TRBV4-2	TRBD2	few	TRBJ2-3	TGTGCCAGCAGCCGTTTCGGGACTAGCGGGGGGGCCGACACAGATACGCAGTATTTT	CASSRFGTSGGADTDTQYF
TRBV13	NA	few	TRBJ2-3	TGTGCCAGCAGCTCCGGACACCACACAGATACGCAGTATTTT	CASSSGHHTDTQYF
TRBV20-1	NA	NA	TRBJ2-6	TGCAGTGCTAGAGTGCCGGGACACCATACCTCTGGGGCCAACGTCCTGACTTTC	CSARVPGHHTSGANVLTF
TRBV7-6	TRBD1	NA	TRBJ2-5	TGTGCCAGCAGCTTATTTCAGGGGGCCGCCCAAGAGACCCAGTACTTC	CASSLFQGAAQETQYF
TRBV11-2	NA	many	TRBJ2-7	TGTGCCAGCAGCTTAGTAGCCGGCTACGAGCAGTACTTC	CASSLVAGYEQYF
TRBV6-1	TRBD2	few	TRBJ2-1	TGTGCCAGCAACTTAGCGGGAGGGCCGGAAAATGAGCAGTTCTTC	CASNLAGGPENEQFF
TRBV7-7	TRBD2	few	TRBJ2-2	TGTGCTAGCGGGGCAGCGGGGGGAACCGGGGAGCTGTTTTTT	CASGAAGGTGELFF
TRBV3-1	NA	many	TRBJ2-7	TGTGCCAGCAGCCCCGGGACATCCTACGAGCAGTACTTC	CASSPGTSYEQYF
TRBV3-1	NA	few	TRBJ1-2	TGTGCCAGCAGCCAAGATAGGGGAGCTAACTATGGCTACACCTTC	CASSQDRGANYGYTF
TRBV5-5	NA	NA	TRBJ1-4	TGTGCCAGCAGCTTGGTCGAAAAACTGTTTTTT	CASSLVEKLFF
TRBV4-1	TRBD2	few	TRBJ2-1	TGCGCCAGCAGCCACCCGATAGGACTAGCGGGATACAATGAGCAGTTCTTC	CASSHPIGLAGYNEQFF
TRBV12-3/TRBV12-4	NA	many	TRBJ1-2	TGTGCCAGCAGTTTGACCAGGGTGAAGGGCTACACCTTC	CASSLTRVKGYTF
TRBV10-3	NA	few	TRBJ1-4	TGTGCCGTATCCTCAGGGTATTTGGGGGAAAAACTGTTTTTT	CAVSSGYLGEKLFF
TRBV7-3	NA	many	TRBJ2-1	TGTGCCAGCAGCCAGGGACTTTACAATGAGCAGTTCTTC	CASSQGLYNEQFF
TRBV4-1	NA	NA	TRBJ2-1	TGCGCCAGCAGCCTAGCGAGTCCCCGCGATGAGCAGTTCTTC	CASSLASPRDEQFF
TRBV20-1	TRBD1	many	TRBJ2-1	TGCAGTGCTAGAGGAGGACAGGGGGCTAATGAGCAGTTCTTC	CSARGGQGANEQFF
TRBV5-1	NA	NA	TRBJ2-3	TGCGCCAGCAGCTTGGTCCAGGTAGATACGCAGTATTTT	CASSLVQVDTQYF
TRBV2	NA	few	TRBJ1-6	TGTGCCAGCAGTGAAGAAGCTCCCTTTAATTCACCCCTCCACTTT	CASSEEAPFNSPLHF
TRBV14	NA	few	TRBJ1-2	TGTGCCAGCAGTCATAACAGCGCCGCTTATGGCTACACCTTC	CASSHNSAAYGYTF
TRBV28	TRBD1	few	TRBJ1-5	TGTGCCAGCAGACAGGGACAGGGCGGTCAGCCCCAGCATTTT	CASRQGQGGQPQHF
TRBV7-2	TRBD1	few	TRBJ1-4	TGTGCCAGCAGCTCGGGACAGGTTAATGAAAAACTGTTTTTT	CASSSGQVNEKLFF
TRBV7-2	NA	NA	TRBJ2-3	TGTGCCAGCAGCTTATATCCTTTGACGCAGTATTTT	CASSLYPLTQYF
TRBV5-1	TRBD1	few	TRBJ2-2	TGCGCCAGCAGCCCCTCGGGACAGCGGACCACCGGGGAGCTGTTTTTT	CASSPSGQRTTGELFF
TRBV20-1	TRBD1	NA	TRBJ2-7	TGCAGTGCTGAACCCGGGACAGGGGCTCGGGAGCAGTACTTC	CSAEPGTGAREQYF
TRBV20-1	TRBD1	many	TRBJ1-5	TGCAGTGCTAGAGTGACAGGGAGCAATCAGCCCCAGCATTTT	CSARVTGSNQPQHF
TRBV24-1	TRBD2	few	TRBJ2-1	TGTGCCACCAGTGATGCACCCGGACTAGCGGGAGGGTCCAATGAGCAGTTCTTC	CATSDAPGLAGGSNEQFF
TRBV20-1	NA	NA	TRBJ2-5	TGCAGTGCTCACGTCAGGGGTCCGGAGACCCAGTACTTC	CSAHVRGPETQYF
TRBV29-1	TRBD1	NA	TRBJ2-7	TGCAGCGCCACGTTGCCCTCGACAGGGCGAAACGAGCAGTACTTC	CSATLPSTGRNEQYF
TRBV4-1	NA	NA	TRBJ2-7	TGCGCCAGCAGCCGGTTCTCTATGGCGGCCTCCTACGAGCAGTACTTC	CASSRFSMAASYEQYF
TRBV10-3	TRBD2	few	TRBJ2-6	TGTGCCATCATGGACCCTCTCGGAGCGGGAGGGCCTGGGGCCAACGTCCTGACTTTC	CAIMDPLGAGGPGANVLTF
TRBV5-4	TRBD2	few	TRBJ2-5	TGTGCCAGCAGCCCCGGGACTAGCGGGAGTAACCAAGAGACCCAGTACTTC	CASSPGTSGSNQETQYF
TRBV24-1	NA	many	TRBJ1-5	TGTGCCACCAGTGGTGGCAATCAGCCCCAGCATTTT	CATSGGNQPQHF
TRBV27	NA	many	TRBJ2-5	TGTGCCAGCAGAGGGGAGACCCAGTACTTC	CASRGETQYF
TRBV24-1	NA	NA	TRBJ2-7	TGTGCCACCTCACAGGACTCCTACGAGCAGTACTTC	CATSQDSYEQYF
TRBV7-2	NA	few	TRBJ2-2	TGTGCCAGCAGCCCGTTGGGCACCGGGGAGCTGTTTTTT	CASSPLGTGELFF
TRBV12-3/TRBV12-4	TRBD1	NA	TRBJ2-4	TGTGCCAGCAGCGTAAACAGGGGTCCCAAAAACATTCAGTACTTC	CASSVNRGPKNIQYF
TRBV14	TRBD1	NA	TRBJ2-2	TGTGCCAGCAGCCAAGGAGGCAGGGGGAACACCGGGGATCTGTTTTTT	CASSQGGRGNTGDLFF
TRBV5-1	NA	many	TRBJ1-1	TGCGCCAGCAGCTTGCTTAGAGGGACTGAAGCTTTCTTT	CASSLLRGTEAFF
TRBV24-1	TRBD2	few	TRBJ2-3	TGTGCCACCAGTGGGCTAGCGGGAGAAACAGATACGCAGTATTTT	CATSGLAGETDTQYF
TRBV10-3	TRBD2	NA	TRBJ2-3	TGTGCCACGGCCCACGAAGCGGGAGTAGATACGCAGTATTTT	CATAHEAGVDTQYF
TRBV13	TRBD2	many	TRBJ2-7	TGTGCCAGCAGCCCCAAGGCGGGAGAGACCTACGAGCAGTACTTC	CASSPKAGETYEQYF
TRBV10-2	TRBD2	few	TRBJ2-4	TGCGCCAGCAGTGAGTTGACGTCAGGACTAGCGGGGGCCCCGTACTTC	CASSELTSGLAGAPYF
TRBV20-1	TRBD2	few	TRBJ2-7	TGCAGTGCTTCAGGACTAGCGGGAGTCACCTACGAGCAGTACTTC	CSASGLAGVTYEQYF
TRBV4-3	NA	NA	TRBJ2-3	TGCGCCAGCAGCCAAGGTAGACTTTCCAGGGGTGGCACAGATACGCAGTATTTT	CASSQGRLSRGGTDTQYF
TRBV2	NA	few	TRBJ2-3	TGTGCCAGCAGAGAGGACACCAGCACAGATACGCAGTATTTT	CASREDTSTDTQYF
TRBV15	NA	few	TRBJ2-2	TGTGCCACCAGCCCCCGAGGGGGAGCGAACACCGGGGAGCTGTTTTTT	CATSPRGGANTGELFF
TRBV15	NA	NA	TRBJ2-7	TGTGCCACCAGCAGAGATCGGCGCTACGAGCAGTACTTC	CATSRDRRYEQYF